The 22 T cell receptor beta chains reported below all come from one sample, sequenced in a study of blood T cell repertoires in COVID-19. Generated by immunoSEQ multiplex PCR, the TCRdb table keeps only in-frame clones and is missing some. The data hold some 250,000 clones, with around 85% observed a single time. Sequencing was carried out using peripheral blood. The receptors were gathered from a woman in her twenties or thirties who had recovered from COVID-19.

The genes are TRBV3-1 (or the pseudogene TRBV3-2) and TRBJ1-1; D is possibly TRBD1 (6 bases). V was cut by 1 base and J by 11 bases, with 14 bases left in between. Per germline, CDR1 LGHDT and CDR2 YNNKEL (reference sequence). The CDR3 runs 13 residues. The CDR3 here is CASSQGFEQGAFF. DNA of the CDR3: TGTGCCAGCAGCCAAGGTTTTGAGCAGGGGGCTTTCTTT.

The rearrangement joins TRBV19 to TRBJ1-5, with 10 positions matching TRBD1. The CDR3 is 15 amino acids. CDR1 and CDR2 (germline): LNHDA, SQIVND (reference sequence). V lost 9 bases, J lost 4 bases, and 9 bases stayed unmatched. CDR3 sequence reads: CASHDRGQGNQPQHF. The CDR3 nucleotides are TGTGCCAGCCACGACCGGGGACAGGGGAATCAGCCCCAGCATTTT.

The V and J genes are TRBV7-2 and TRBJ1-1; no firm D call. From germline, CDR1 is SGHTA and CDR2 FQGNSA. CDR3 length: 16 residues. Trimming shortened V by 1 base and J by 1 base, and 13 bases separated the two germline ends. The DNA for the CDR3 is TGTGCCAGCAGCTTAGATGGAGGGATAGCGAACACTGAAGCTTTCTTT. Its protein is CASSLDGGIANTEAFF.

The gene calls are TRBV5-1 and TRBJ2-1, with TRBD1 matching 9 bases. This CDR3 comprises 13 residues. CDR1 and CDR2 (germline): SGHRS, YFSETQ. The V and J ends lost 4 bases and 8 bases, in that order; junction bases with no gene match: 4. The CDR3 loop reads CASSRTGGDEQFF. In DNA form, the CDR3 reads TGCGCCAGCAGCCGTACAGGGGGCGATGAGCAGTTCTTC. The variable domain in full, with the rest retrieved from reference TRBV5-1 and TRBJ2-1, is KAGVTQTPRYLIKTRGQQVTLSCSPISGHRSVSWYQQTPGQGLQFLFEYFSETQRNKGNFPGRFSGRQFSNSRSEMNVSTLELGDSALYLCASSRTGGDEQFFGPGTRLTVL.

The CDR3: CASSLRLAGHTGELFF. CDR3 bases: TGTGCCAGCAGCCTTCGACTAGCGGGACACACCGGGGAGCTGTTTTTT. The gene calls are TRBV3-1 (or the pseudogene TRBV3-2) and TRBJ2-2; TRBD2 aligns across 11 bases. V lost 4 bases and J lost 3; bases outside the gene matches: 4. The germline V gene has CDR1 LGHDT and CDR2 YNNKEL (reference sequence). This CDR3 is built from 16 residues.

The V gene is TRBV7-9, the J gene TRBJ2-5; 8 bases fit TRBD1. The CDR3 covers 15 residues. The germline V gene encodes CDR1 SEHNR and CDR2 FQNEAQ (reference sequence). V lost 5 bases and J lost 5; bases outside the gene matches: 10. As DNA, the CDR3 is TGTGCCAGCAGCCCCTGGACAGGGACGGGGGAGACCCAGTACTTC. Protein sequence: CASSPWTGTGETQYF.

The chain uses TRBV6-5 and TRBJ2-3; TRBD2 matches 10 bases. The V gene's germline CDR1 is MNHEY and CDR2 SVGAGI. This CDR3 spans 15 amino acids. Germline trimming cut 6 bases from V and 3 bases from J; bases unmatched to any gene: 6. The CDR3 region is CASSLTSGWTDTQYF. CDR3 coding DNA: TGTGCCAGCAGCCTGACTAGCGGGTGGACAGATACGCAGTATTTT.

This clone was seen only once. The V call is TRBV2, the J call TRBJ2-1; 8 bases line up with TRBD2. V lost 6 bases, J lost 5 bases, and 9 bases stayed unmatched. The CDR3 contains 15 residues. Germline values: CDR1 SNHLY, CDR2 FYNNEI. CDR3 DNA sequence: TGTGCCAGCAGCCCCTGGACTAGCAGGGACAATGAGCAGTTCTTC. Encoded protein: CASSPWTSRDNEQFF. Full variable domain (remainder filled in from reference TRBV2 and TRBJ2-1): EPEVTQTPSHQVTQMGQEVILRCVPISNHLYFYWYRQILGQKVEFLVSFYNNEISEKSEIFDDQFSVERPDGSNFTLKIRSTKLEDSAMYFCASSPWTSRDNEQFFGPGTRLTVL.

The chain joins TRBV5-6 to TRBJ2-7; no clear D. The CDR3 sequence is 12 residues long. From germline, CDR1 is SGHDT and CDR2 YYEEEE. V lost 4 bases to trimming and J lost 5 bases, with 10 bases between them. CDR3 in amino acids: CASSASRNEQYF. The CDR3 nucleotides are TGTGCCAGCAGCGCCTCGAGGAACGAGCAGTACTTC.

This chain links TRBV19 with TRBJ2-3; D is possibly TRBD2 (6 bases). CDR3 size: 15 residues. Trimming took 5 bases from V and 0 from J, leaving 12 bases between them. CDR1 LNHDA and CDR2 SQIVND come from the germline V gene (reference sequence). DNA of the CDR3: TGTGCCAGTAGTTTACGACTAGGGAGCACAGATACGCAGTATTTT. This sequence encodes CASSLRLGSTDTQYF.

The V gene is TRBV10-2, the J gene TRBJ1-1, with no clear D. V lost 8 bases and J lost 1, with 8 bases in between. The CDR3 has 12 residues. Germline V gene data show CDR1 as WSHSY and CDR2 as SAAADI. CDR3 protein: CASQAGNTEAFF. In nucleotides, the CDR3 is TGCGCCAGCCAAGCGGGGAACACTGAAGCTTTCTTT.

The genes are TRBV2 and TRBJ2-3; D gene ambiguous. V gave up 8 bases and J gave up 4 bases, with 13 bases separating them. CDR1 is SNHLY and CDR2 is FYNNEI in the germline V gene. The CDR3 extends over 13 amino acids. CDR3 sequence: CASVLYGADTQYF. As DNA, the CDR3 is TGTGCCAGCGTTCTGTACGGAGCAGATACGCAGTATTTT. Full variable domain (missing parts from reference TRBV2 and TRBJ2-3): EPEVTQTPSHQVTQMGQEVILRCVPISNHLYFYWYRQILGQKVEFLVSFYNNEISEKSEIFDDQFSVERPDGSNFTLKIRSTKLEDSAMYFCASVLYGADTQYFGPGTRLTVL.

This chain links TRBV27 with TRBJ1-2; 8 nucleotides agree with TRBD1. The CDR3 contains 15 residues. Germline CDR1 is MNHEY and CDR2 is SMNVEV (reference sequence). J gave up 3 bases and V 6 bases, and 9 bases lay outside the gene matches. Here the CDR3 DNA reads TGTGCCAGCAGCCTCAGGGGGCTCCAATACTATGGCTACACCTTC. It yields the protein CASSLRGLQYYGYTF.

The chain is built from TRBV7-9 and TRBJ1-2; no clear D gene. This CDR3 is built from 14 residues. Germline assignment: CDR1 SEHNR and CDR2 FQNEAQ (reference sequence). Deletions cut 0 bases from V and 7 bases from J, with 12 bases between. CDR3 sequence: CASSLAEGKGGYTF. CDR3 DNA: TGTGCCAGCAGCTTAGCAGAGGGAAAGGGTGGCTACACCTTC.

This chain uses TRBV10-3 with TRBJ2-3, with D possibly being TRBD2 (5 bases). CDR1 is ENHRY, CDR2 SYGVKD, per germline. This CDR3 is built from 14 residues. Deletions cut 6 bases from V and 3 bases from J, with 13 bases between. The CDR3 DNA reads TGTGCCATCAGGGGCCTAGGCGGGACAGATACGCAGTATTTT. It yields the protein CAIRGLGGTDTQYF.

This sequence joins TRBV2 and TRBJ1-2; TRBD1 aligns across 8 bases. The CDR3 totals 15 residues. The V segment lost 3 bases and the J segment 3 bases; nucleotides outside the gene matches: 6. Germline V gene data show CDR1 as SNHLY and CDR2 as FYNNEI. CDR3 loop: CASSDGRGPYYGYTF. The DNA for the CDR3 is TGTGCCAGCAGTGACGGCAGGGGGCCATACTATGGCTACACCTTC.

The chain carries TRBV20-1 and TRBJ1-6; TRBD1 aligns across 8 bases. Germline CDR1 is DFQATT and CDR2 is SNEGSKA (reference sequence). J was trimmed by 10 bases and V by 3 bases; bases with no gene match: 20. CDR3 length equals 18 residues. The CDR3 nucleotides read TGCAGTGCTAGTCCCATAGGAATCCGGACAGGGTTAATATCACCCCTCCACTTT. Its translation is CSASPIGIRTGLISPLHF.

This clone was seen only a few times. The rearrangement joins TRBV7-2 to TRBJ1-1, with a tentative D call TRBD1 (6 bases). The CDR3 covers 15 residues. The germline V gene has CDR1 SGHTA and CDR2 FQGNSA. Between the trimmed V and J ends, which lost 5 bases and 3 bases, there was a span of 16 bases. Written as DNA, the CDR3 is TGTGCCAGCAGCCATGGGACATTCGAGGACACTGAAGCTTTCTTT. Translated, it gives CASSHGTFEDTEAFF.

This rearrangement joins TRBV5-1 to TRBJ2-5; the D gene is possibly TRBD1 (7 bases). CDR1 is SGHRS, CDR2 YFSETQ, per germline. Deletions cut 4 bases from V and 7 bases from J, with 17 bases between. There are 14 residues in the CDR3. CDR3 region: CASSTGETEGTQYF. In nucleotides, the CDR3 is TGCGCCAGCAGCACAGGGGAGACGGAGGGGACCCAGTACTTC.

The V and J genes are TRBV11-2 and TRBJ2-3; TRBD2 aligns across 14 bases. The CDR3 covers 17 residues. Germline loops: CDR1 SGHAT, CDR2 FQNNGV. V dropped 5 bases and J dropped 5; count of bases not matched to a gene: 9. The DNA of the CDR3 is TGTGCCAGCAGCCCTAGGGGGACTAGCGGGGGCGAAGATACGCAGTATTTT. Translating gives CASSPRGTSGGEDTQYF.

This clone was recorded many times. The V and J genes are TRBV19 and TRBJ1-5; TRBD1 is a possible D gene (6 bases). V was shortened by 11 bases and J by 0 bases, with 26 bases between the two germline ends. The CDR3 totals 18 residues. Germline CDR1 reads LNHDA; CDR2 reads SQIVND (reference sequence). CDR3 sequence (DNA): TGTGCCTCCAGTAGTATGCCCAGGGGACATTATAGCAATCAGCCCCAGCATTTT. Amino acid sequence: CASSSMPRGHYSNQPQHF.

The V and J genes are TRBV6-4 and TRBJ2-1; the D gene is possibly TRBD1 (6 bases). The CDR3 has 16 residues. Per the germline V gene, CDR1 is MRHNA and CDR2 is SNTAGT. The germline V and J ends were trimmed by 0 bases and 9 bases, with 18 bases remaining between them. The CDR3 region is CASSDSGGNYWGEQFF. DNA of the CDR3: TGTGCCAGCAGTGACTCAGGGGGAAATTATTGGGGTGAGCAGTTCTTC.